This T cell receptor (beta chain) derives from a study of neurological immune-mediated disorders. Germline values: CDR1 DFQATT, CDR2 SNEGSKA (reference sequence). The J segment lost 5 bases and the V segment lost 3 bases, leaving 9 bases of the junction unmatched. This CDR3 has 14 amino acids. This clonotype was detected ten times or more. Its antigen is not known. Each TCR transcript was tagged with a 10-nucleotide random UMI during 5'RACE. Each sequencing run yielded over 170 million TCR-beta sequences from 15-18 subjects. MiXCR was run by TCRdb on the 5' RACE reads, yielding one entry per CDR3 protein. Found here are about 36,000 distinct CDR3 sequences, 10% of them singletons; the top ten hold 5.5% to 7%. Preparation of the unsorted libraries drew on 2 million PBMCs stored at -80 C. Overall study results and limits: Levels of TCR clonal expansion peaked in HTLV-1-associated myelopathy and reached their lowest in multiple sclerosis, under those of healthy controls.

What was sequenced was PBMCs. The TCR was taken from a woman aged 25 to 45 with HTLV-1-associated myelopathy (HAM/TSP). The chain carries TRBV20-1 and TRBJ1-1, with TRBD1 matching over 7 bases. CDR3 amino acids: CSASLAGGRTEAFF. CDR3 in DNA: TGCAGTGCTAGTCTCGCAGGGGGGAGAACTGAAGCTTTCTTT.